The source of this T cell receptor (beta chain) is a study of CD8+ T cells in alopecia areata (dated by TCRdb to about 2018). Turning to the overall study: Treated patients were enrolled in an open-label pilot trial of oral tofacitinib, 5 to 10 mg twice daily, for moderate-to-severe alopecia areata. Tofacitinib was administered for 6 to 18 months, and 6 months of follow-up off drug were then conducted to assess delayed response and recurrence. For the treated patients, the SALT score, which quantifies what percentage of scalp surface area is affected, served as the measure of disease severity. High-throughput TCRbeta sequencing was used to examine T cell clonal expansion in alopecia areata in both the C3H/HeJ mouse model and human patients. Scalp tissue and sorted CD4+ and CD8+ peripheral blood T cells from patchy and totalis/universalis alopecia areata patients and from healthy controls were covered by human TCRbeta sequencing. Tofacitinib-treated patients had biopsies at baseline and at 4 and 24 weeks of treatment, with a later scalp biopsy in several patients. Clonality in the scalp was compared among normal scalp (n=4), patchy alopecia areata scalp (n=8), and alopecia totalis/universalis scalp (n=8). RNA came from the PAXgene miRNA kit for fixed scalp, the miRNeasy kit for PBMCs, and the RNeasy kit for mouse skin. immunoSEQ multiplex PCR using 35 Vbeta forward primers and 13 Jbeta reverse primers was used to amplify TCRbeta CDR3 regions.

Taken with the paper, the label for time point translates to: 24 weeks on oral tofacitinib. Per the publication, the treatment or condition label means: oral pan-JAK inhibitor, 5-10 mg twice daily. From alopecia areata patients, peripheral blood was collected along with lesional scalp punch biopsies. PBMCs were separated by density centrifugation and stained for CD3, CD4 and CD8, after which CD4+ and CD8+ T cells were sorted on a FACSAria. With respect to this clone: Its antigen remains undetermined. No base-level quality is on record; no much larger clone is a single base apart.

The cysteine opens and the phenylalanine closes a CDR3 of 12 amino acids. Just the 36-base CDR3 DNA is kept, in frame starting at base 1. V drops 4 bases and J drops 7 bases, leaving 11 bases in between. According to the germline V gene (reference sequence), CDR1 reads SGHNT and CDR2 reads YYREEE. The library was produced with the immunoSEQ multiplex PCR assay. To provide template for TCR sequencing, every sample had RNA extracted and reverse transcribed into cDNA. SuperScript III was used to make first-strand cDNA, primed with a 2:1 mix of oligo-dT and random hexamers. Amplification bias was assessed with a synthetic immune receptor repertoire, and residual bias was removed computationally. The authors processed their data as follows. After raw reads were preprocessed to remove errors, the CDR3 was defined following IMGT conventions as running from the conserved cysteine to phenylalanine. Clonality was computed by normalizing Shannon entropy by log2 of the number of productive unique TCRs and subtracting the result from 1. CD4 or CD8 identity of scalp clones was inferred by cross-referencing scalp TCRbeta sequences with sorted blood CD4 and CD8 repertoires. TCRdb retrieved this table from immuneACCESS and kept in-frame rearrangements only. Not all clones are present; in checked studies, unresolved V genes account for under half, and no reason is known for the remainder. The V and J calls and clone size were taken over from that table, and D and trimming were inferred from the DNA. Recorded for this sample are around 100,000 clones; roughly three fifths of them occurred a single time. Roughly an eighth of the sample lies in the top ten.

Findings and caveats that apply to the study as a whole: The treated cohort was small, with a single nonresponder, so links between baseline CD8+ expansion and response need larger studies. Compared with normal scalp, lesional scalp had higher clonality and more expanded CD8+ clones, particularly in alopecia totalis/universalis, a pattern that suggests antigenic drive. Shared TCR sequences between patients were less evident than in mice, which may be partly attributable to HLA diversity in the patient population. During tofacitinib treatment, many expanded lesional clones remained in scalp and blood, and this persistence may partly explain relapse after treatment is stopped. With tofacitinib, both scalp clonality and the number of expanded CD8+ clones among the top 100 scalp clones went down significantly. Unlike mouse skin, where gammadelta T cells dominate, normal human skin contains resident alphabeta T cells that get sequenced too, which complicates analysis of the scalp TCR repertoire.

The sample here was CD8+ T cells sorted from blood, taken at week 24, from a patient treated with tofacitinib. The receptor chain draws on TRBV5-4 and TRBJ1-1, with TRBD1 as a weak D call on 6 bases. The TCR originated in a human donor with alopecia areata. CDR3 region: CASSPPDSEAFF. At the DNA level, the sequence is TGTGCCAGCAGCCCGCCGGACAGTGAAGCTTTCTTT.